The 26 T cell receptor beta chains given below trace back to one sample, sequenced in a study of blood T cell repertoires in COVID-19. Some clones are missing from TCRdb's copy, which holds only in-frame ones; the method was immunoSEQ multiplex PCR. The sample contains roughly 60,000 clones, 88% of which appear only once. The sample comprised peripheral blood. The receptors stem from a man between 60 and 70 years old with active COVID-19.

The chain has TRBV9 and TRBJ2-1, with 8 bases identical to TRBD1. Trimming removed 4 bases from V and 8 bases from J; junction bases left unmatched: 11. CDR1 and CDR2 (germline): SGDLS, YYNGEE. This CDR3 region has 15 residues. Here the CDR3 DNA reads TGTGCCAGCAGCCCCCCCAACAGGGGGTTCGATGAGCAGTTCTTC. It yields the protein CASSPPNRGFDEQFF.

The chain couples TRBV18 to TRBJ1-1; 8 positions match TRBD1. Trimming removed 2 bases from V and 7 bases from J; junction bases left unmatched: 6. The CDR3 has 14 residues. Germline V gene data show CDR1 as KGHSH and CDR2 as LQKENI. CDR3 protein: CASSPFRGQGEAFF. The CDR3 bases are TGTGCCAGCTCACCATTCAGGGGGCAGGGTGAAGCTTTCTTT.

The chain employs TRBV6-5 and TRBJ1-2; D unresolved. V lost 0 bases to trimming and J lost 6 bases, with 8 bases between them. This CDR3 comprises 13 residues. Germline loops: CDR1 MNHEY, CDR2 SVGAGI. CDR3: CASSYSTGDGYTF. In DNA, the CDR3 is TGTGCCAGCAGTTACTCGACCGGAGATGGCTACACCTTC.

V gene TRBV10-3 combines with J gene TRBJ1-5; no clear D gene. V lost 8 bases to trimming and J lost 4 bases, with 6 bases between them. CDR3 length equals 11 residues. The germline V gene encodes CDR1 ENHRY and CDR2 SYGVKD. The DNA of the CDR3 is TGTGCCATCTCCCGGAATCAGCCCCAGCATTTT. Residues: CAISRNQPQHF.

V and J are TRBV18 and TRBJ1-1, with D uncertain. Looked up from germline, CDR1 is KGHSH and CDR2 is LQKENI. The CDR3 totals 15 residues. Trimming left V 3 bases short and J 4 bases short, with 15 bases between. CDR3 region: CASSPSEGGSTEAFF. In DNA, the CDR3 is TGTGCCAGCTCACCGTCCGAGGGAGGAAGCACTGAAGCTTTCTTT.

The CDR3 region is CASSPGVQFGYTF. CDR3 coding DNA: TGTGCCAGCTCACCCGGGGTCCAGTTTGGCTACACCTTC. The chain uses TRBV18 and TRBJ1-2; unclear D gene. The CDR3 loop spans 13 amino acids. Trimming stripped 3 bases from V and 7 bases from J, with 12 bases between. CDR1 is KGHSH, CDR2 LQKENI, per germline.

The genes are TRBV9 and TRBJ1-1; D gene unclear. V was clipped by 0 bases and J by 2 bases, with 8 bases between them. The germline gives CDR1 SGDLS, CDR2 YYNGEE. This CDR3 has 14 residues. The CDR3 nucleotides are TGTGCCAGCAGCGTAGGGCAGGCAAACACTGAAGCTTTCTTT. This translates into CASSVGQANTEAFF.

This chain connects TRBV11-2 to TRBJ2-7, with D tentatively TRBD2 (6 bases). Germline CDR1 is SGHAT and CDR2 is FQNNGV. Deletions cut 2 bases from V and 3 bases from J, with 20 bases between. The CDR3 covers 17 residues. CDR3 nucleotide sequence: TGTGCCAGCAGCTTAACCCCGGGGCTAGTCGGGGGCTACGAGCAGTACTTC. It is translated as CASSLTPGLVGGYEQYF.

This clone was found once. The rearrangement joins TRBV6-4 to TRBJ2-3, with D possibly being TRBD1 (5 bases). With 5 bases removed from V and 2 bases from J, the gap between germline ends came to 8 bases. Germline values: CDR1 MRHNA, CDR2 SNTAGT. CDR3 length: 13 residues. CDR3 amino acids: CASSPTATDTQYF. CDR3 in DNA: TGTGCCAGCAGTCCGACAGCCACAGATACGCAGTATTTT.

V and J are TRBV15 and TRBJ2-7; possible D gene TRBD1, 8 bases. Trimming stripped 3 bases from V and 6 bases from J, with 18 bases between. There are 15 residues in the CDR3. The germline gives CDR1 LNHNV, CDR2 YYDKDF (reference sequence). The CDR3 DNA sequence: TGTGCCACCAGCAGGGCCGCGACAGGGGAGGGCGAGCAGTACTTC. Translating gives CATSRAATGEGEQYF.

The chain uses TRBV18 and TRBJ2-7; 13 positions agree with TRBD2. Trimming took 3 bases from V and 5 from J; bases not matched to a gene: 4. This CDR3 is 15 amino acids long. CDR1 and CDR2 (germline): KGHSH, LQKENI. The DNA of the CDR3 is TGTGCCAGCTCACCTGGGACTAGCGGGACCGACGAGCAGTACTTC. Protein sequence: CASSPGTSGTDEQYF.

Only one count was recorded for this clone. This chain joins TRBV10-1 and TRBJ2-7, with D uncertain. V gave up 10 bases and J gave up 0 bases, with 22 bases separating them. The CDR3 has 16 amino acids. The germline CDR1 and CDR2 sequences are WNHNN and SYGVQD (reference sequence). CDR3 residues: CATNPPPREGSYEQYF. DNA for the CDR3: TGCGCCACCAATCCCCCTCCTAGAGAAGGCTCCTACGAGCAGTACTTC.

The rearrangement joins TRBV5-1 to TRBJ2-7; 7 bases are shared with TRBD1. This CDR3 has 15 residues. The germline V gene has CDR1 SGHRS and CDR2 YFSETQ. Trimming at V came to 2 bases and at J to 6 bases, leaving 11 bases not matched to a gene. CDR3 in amino acids: CASSFEGGAAVEQYF. In DNA form, the CDR3 reads TGCGCCAGCAGCTTTGAAGGGGGCGCGGCGGTCGAGCAGTACTTC. Full variable domain (remainder filled in from reference TRBV5-1 and TRBJ2-7): KAGVTQTPRYLIKTRGQQVTLSCSPISGHRSVSWYQQTPGQGLQFLFEYFSETQRNKGNFPGRFSGRQFSNSRSEMNVSTLELGDSALYLCASSFEGGAAVEQYFGPGTRLTVT.

The chain is built from TRBV21-1 and TRBJ2-1; the table's D call, TRBD2, has no DNA check behind it. TRBV21-1 is a listed pseudogene. The CDR3 covers 20 residues. CDR3 in amino acids: CASSRLLPETRLAGDDEQFF. In DNA, the CDR3 is TGTGCCAGCAGCCGACTCTTACCCGAAACACGACTAGCGGGAGATGATGAGCAGTTCTTC.

This chain uses TRBV5-1 with TRBJ2-1; 10 nucleotides agree with TRBD1. CDR3 size: 15 residues. CDR1 SGHRS and CDR2 YFSETQ come from the germline V gene. The J segment lost 8 bases and the V segment lost 4 bases, leaving 9 bases of the junction unmatched. CDR3 residues: CASSPGGQGTDEQFF. The CDR3 nucleotides read TGCGCCAGCAGCCCAGGGGGACAGGGGACCGATGAGCAGTTCTTC.

The count of this clone is one. The chain recombines TRBV28 with TRBJ2-4, with TRBD1 matching over 9 bases. The CDR3 spans 15 residues. V shed 2 bases, J shed 8 bases, and the junction held 7 bases outside the gene matches. CDR1 and CDR2 from the germline V gene are MDHEN and SYDVKM. CDR3 region: CASSLTIGQGYIQYF. CDR3 coding DNA: TGTGCCAGCAGTTTAACGATTGGACAGGGGTACATTCAGTACTTC.

The chain couples TRBV21-1 to TRBJ1-5; the tabulated D call, TRBD1, remains unverified against the DNA. TRBV21-1 is recorded as a pseudogene. The CDR3 covers 17 residues. CDR3 protein: CASSIISPGSSNQPQHF. DNA for the CDR3: TGTGCCAGCAGCATCATATCGCCAGGCTCGAGCAATCAGCCCCAGCATTTT.

The chain links TRBV7-4 to TRBJ2-3; D is ambiguous. The CDR3 runs 17 residues. With 2 bases removed from V and 6 bases from J, the gap between germline ends came to 21 bases. Germline-derived CDR1 and CDR2 are SGHVT and SQSDAQ. The CDR3 sequence: CASSLWQARRFYDTQYF. In DNA, the CDR3 is TGTGCCAGCAGCTTATGGCAGGCACGAAGGTTCTACGATACGCAGTATTTT.

The CDR3 bases are TGTGCCAGTACCACGGACACCTATGGCTACACCTTC. It codes for CASTTDTYGYTF. The chain links TRBV19 to TRBJ1-2; tentative D call: TRBD1 (5 bases). The CDR3 sequence is 12 residues long. CDR1 is LNHDA, CDR2 SQIVND, per germline (reference sequence). Deletions cut 7 bases from V and 4 bases from J, with 10 bases between. The full variable domain, rest sourced from reference TRBV19 and TRBJ1-2, is DGGITQSPKYLFRKEGQNVTLSCEQNLNHDAMYWYRQDPGQGLRLIYYSQIVNDFQKGDIAEGYSVSREKKESFPLTVTSAQKNPTAFYLCASTTDTYGYTFGSGTRLTVV.

J is TRBJ1-2 and V is TRBV3-1 (or the pseudogene TRBV3-2), with D perhaps matching TRBD1 (6 bases). The V end lost 2 bases, the J end lost 4 bases, and 11 bases lay between the germline ends. The germline V gene has CDR1 LGHDT and CDR2 YNNKEL (reference sequence). CDR3 size: 14 residues. The CDR3 region has the DNA TGTGCCAGCAGCCAAATGGACAGTGTCTATGGCTACACCTTC. Translated: CASSQMDSVYGYTF.

This chain uses TRBV7-2 with TRBJ2-7; a possible D gene is TRBD2 (6 bases). V was shortened by 4 bases and J by 3 bases, with 19 bases between the two germline ends. CDR3 size: 16 residues. Germline CDR1 and CDR2: SGHTA and FQGNSA. The DNA for the CDR3 is TGTGCCAGCAGCTCCTACGCCGGACGGGGGTACTACGAGCAGTACTTC. It translates to CASSSYAGRGYYEQYF.

V gene TRBV4-2 combines with J gene TRBJ2-7, with 9 bases identical to TRBD2. This CDR3 region has 17 residues. The V segment lost 3 bases and the J segment 2 bases; nucleotides outside the gene matches: 11. Germline-derived CDR1 and CDR2 are LGHNA and YNFKEQ. The CDR3 sequence is CASSQGLTAGGTYEQYF. The CDR3 DNA reads TGTGCCAGCAGCCAGGGGTTAACAGCGGGAGGAACCTACGAGCAGTACTTC.

This clone was seen more than once but under ten times. The chain uses TRBV5-1 and TRBJ1-3; D perhaps matches TRBD1 (6 bases). V lost 5 bases and J 0 bases, leaving 12 bases between the germline ends. The CDR3 runs to 15 residues. The germline V gene encodes CDR1 SGHRS and CDR2 YFSETQ. CDR3 loop: CASRGMDSSGNTIYF. CDR3 DNA: TGCGCCAGCAGGGGAATGGACAGCTCTGGAAACACCATATATTTT.

The V call is TRBV25-1, the J call TRBJ2-5; 8 nucleotides agree with TRBD2. Germline V gene data show CDR1 as MGHDK and CDR2 as SYGVNS. Trimming removed 5 bases from V and 5 bases from J; junction bases left unmatched: 4. The CDR3 length is 13 residues. CDR3 coding DNA: TGTGCCAGCAGTCAAGCGGGAGTTGAGACCCAGTACTTC. Translation: CASSQAGVETQYF.

CDR3 bases: TGTGCCAGCAGCCCGGATCTTGGGGGGTCACCCCTCCACTTT. Amino acid sequence: CASSPDLGGSPLHF. V gene TRBV11-2 combines with J gene TRBJ1-6, with D possibly TRBD1 on 5 matching bases. CDR1 SGHAT and CDR2 FQNNGV come from the germline V gene. CDR3 size: 14 residues. Deletions cut 5 bases from V and 10 bases from J, with 15 bases between.

The rearrangement joins TRBV18 to TRBJ2-5; tentative D call: TRBD2 (5 bases). The germline CDR1 and CDR2 sequences are KGHSH and LQKENI. CDR3 size: 15 residues. V was trimmed by 1 base and J by 5 bases, leaving 14 bases between them. CDR3: CASSPQRRNEETQYF. The CDR3 nucleotides read TGTGCCAGCTCACCACAGCGGCGGAACGAGGAGACCCAGTACTTC.